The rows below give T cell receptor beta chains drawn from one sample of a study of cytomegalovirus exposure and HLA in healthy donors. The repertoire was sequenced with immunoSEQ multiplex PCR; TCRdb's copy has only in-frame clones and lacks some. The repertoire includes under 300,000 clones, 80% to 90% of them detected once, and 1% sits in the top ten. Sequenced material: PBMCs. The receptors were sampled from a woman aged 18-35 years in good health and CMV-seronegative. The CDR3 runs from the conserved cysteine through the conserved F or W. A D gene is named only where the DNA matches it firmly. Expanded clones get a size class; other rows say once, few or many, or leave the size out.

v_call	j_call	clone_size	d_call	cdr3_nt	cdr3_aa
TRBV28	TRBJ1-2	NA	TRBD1	TGTGCCAGCAGAACCAACAGACAGGGGACGCTAGGCTACACCTTC	CASRTNRQGTLGYTF
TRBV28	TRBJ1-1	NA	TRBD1	TGTGCCAGCAGTTTTTGGGGACAGGGAAAAGCTTTCTTT	CASSFWGQGKAFF
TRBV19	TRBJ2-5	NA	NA	TGTGCCAGTAGTTTCCCCGCGAGCGGCCAAGAGACCCAGTACTTC	CASSFPASGQETQYF
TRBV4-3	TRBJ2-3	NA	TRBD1	TGCGCCAGCAGCCAACGTCTGGACAGGGGAGGTGGAGATACGCAGTATTTT	CASSQRLDRGGGDTQYF
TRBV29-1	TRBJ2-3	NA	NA	TGCAGCGTTCTTTCAGATACGCAGTATTTT	CSVLSDTQYF
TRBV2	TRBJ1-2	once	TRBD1	TGTGCCAGCGGAAGGACAGGGGCTAACTATGGCTACACCTTC	CASGRTGANYGYTF
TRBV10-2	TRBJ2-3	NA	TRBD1	TGCGCCAGCAGTCGCGCAGGGGGCGTCACAGATACGCAGTATTTT	CASSRAGGVTDTQYF
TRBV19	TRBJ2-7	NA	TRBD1	TGTGCCAGTAGTATACAGTTGGGACAGTGGGAGCAGTACTTC	CASSIQLGQWEQYF
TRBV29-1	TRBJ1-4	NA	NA	TGCAGCGTTTACGTAGCAACTAATGAAAAACTGTTTTTT	CSVYVATNEKLFF
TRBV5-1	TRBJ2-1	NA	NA	TGCGCCAGCAGCTTGGGTCGGGGAGAGCGGACCTCCGGGTTCTTC	CASSLGRGERTSGFF
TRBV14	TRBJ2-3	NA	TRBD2	TGTGCCAGCAGCCTCGGGGACTACATCTACTCAGATACGCAGTATTTT	CASSLGDYIYSDTQYF
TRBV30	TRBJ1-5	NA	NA	TGTGCCTGGAGTAGGGCAGGGTGGAATCAGCCCCAGCATTTT	CAWSRAGWNQPQHF
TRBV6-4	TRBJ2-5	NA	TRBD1	TGTGCCAGCAGTGACTCCCTAGAGCGGACAAACAACAGGGGGCAAGAGACCCAGTACTTC	CASSDSLERTNNRGQETQYF
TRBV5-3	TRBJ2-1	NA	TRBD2	TGTGCCCGGCGTGTAGGCTATTCTAGCGGGGGACACAATGAGCAGTTCTTC	CARRVGYSSGGHNEQFF